These 8 T cell receptor beta chains originate from one sample sequenced in a study of blood T cell repertoires in COVID-19 (dated by TCRdb to 2020 to 2021). Libraries were made using the immunoSEQ multiplex PCR assay. As stored in TCRdb, this immuneACCESS dataset retains in-frame rearrangements with V and J assigned. A fraction of the clones does not appear; measured against another copy, unresolved V genes explain less than half of the discrepancy, and the remainder lacks a known reason. For this sample there are fewer than 200,000 clones; around 85% appear just once. The biggest ten clones account for roughly 1.1% of the sample. Sequencing was carried out using peripheral blood. These receptor sequences come from a man in his sixties who had recovered from COVID-19.

The CDR3 DNA reads TGTGCCAGCAGCGTATTGGGGCAAGATACGCAGTATTTT. Protein sequence: CASSVLGQDTQYF. The gene calls are TRBV9 and TRBJ2-3, with TRBD1 as a possible D gene (5 bases). CDR3 length: 13 residues. In germline, CDR1 is SGDLS, CDR2 YYNGEE. The ends were cut back, 1 base at V and 5 bases at J, with 8 bases in the middle. The whole variable domain, remainder taken from reference TRBV9 and TRBJ2-3, is DSGVTQTPKHLITATGQRVTLRCSPRSGDLSVYWYQQSLDQGLQFLIQYYNGEERAKGNILERFSAQQFPDLHSELNLSSLELGDSALYFCASSVLGQDTQYFGPGTRLTVL.

The chain joins TRBV7-9 to TRBJ2-7, with TRBD1 matching 8 bases. Germline V gene lookup returns CDR1 SEHNR and CDR2 FQNEAQ (reference sequence). The J segment lost 4 bases and the V segment lost 4 bases, leaving 6 bases of the junction unmatched. This CDR3 has 14 amino acids. CDR3 DNA sequence: TGTGCCAGCAGCTCCGTGCAGGGGGCTTACGAGCAGTACTTC. Protein: CASSSVQGAYEQYF.

The chain couples TRBV7-9 to TRBJ1-2; D remains unclear. The CDR3 contains 16 residues. Germline loops: CDR1 SEHNR, CDR2 FQNEAQ (reference sequence). Trimming took 2 bases from V and 1 from J, leaving 14 bases between them. CDR3 in amino acids: CASSLSPAPGNYGYTF. The CDR3 DNA follows: TGTGCCAGCAGCTTAAGTCCGGCGCCGGGTAACTATGGCTACACCTTC.

This chain joins TRBV10-3 and TRBJ2-1; 11 nucleotides match TRBD2. The trim removed 3 bases at V and 5 bases at J, leaving 3 bases unmatched. This CDR3 has 15 residues. The germline V gene encodes CDR1 ENHRY and CDR2 SYGVKD. DNA of the CDR3: TGTGCCATCAGTGACCAACTAGCGGGGGACAATGAGCAGTTCTTC. Its translation: CAISDQLAGDNEQFF.

This chain joins TRBV5-1 and TRBJ2-2; D ambiguous. V lost 1 base, J lost 5 bases, and 6 bases lay in between. CDR1 and CDR2 from the germline V gene are SGHRS and YFSETQ. The CDR3 sequence is 13 residues long. CDR3 protein: CASSLFGTGELFF. In DNA form, the CDR3 reads TGCGCCAGCAGCTTGTTCGGGACCGGGGAGCTGTTTTTT.

The CDR3 sequence is CASSPRVTVNEKLFF. CDR3 sequence (DNA): TGTGCCAGCAGCCCCAGGGTGACGGTTAATGAAAAACTGTTTTTT. The V call is TRBV9, the J call TRBJ1-4; D possibly corresponds to TRBD1 (5 bases). V was clipped by 4 bases and J by 4 bases, with 14 bases between them. CDR3 length: 15 amino acids. Germline assignment: CDR1 SGDLS and CDR2 YYNGEE.

The CDR3 DNA reads TGTGCCATCATGCCGGGGACAGGGCTCTCTGGGGCCAACGTCCTGACTTTC. Translation: CAIMPGTGLSGANVLTF. The chain recombines TRBV10-3 with TRBJ2-6, with 9 bases identical to TRBD1. Unmatched junction bases numbered 7, after V lost 7 bases and J lost 0 bases. The CDR3 sequence is 17 residues long. The germline V gene encodes CDR1 ENHRY and CDR2 SYGVKD.

The chain recombines TRBV24-1 with TRBJ2-5; D is possibly TRBD1 (6 bases). Germline lookup yields CDR1 KGHDR and CDR2 SFDVKD. CDR3 length: 17 residues. The germline V and J ends were trimmed by 3 bases and 5 bases, with 21 bases remaining between them. The CDR3 bases are TGTGCCACCAGTGATCCTGATGGCAGGGGAAATGGGGAGACCCAGTACTTC. Its protein product is CATSDPDGRGNGETQYF.